These T cell receptor beta chains were read from a single sample in a study of blood T cell repertoires in COVID-19. Some clones are missing from TCRdb's copy, which holds only in-frame ones; the method was immunoSEQ multiplex PCR. The sample carries 200,000 to 250,000 clones, about 90% recorded once. The sequenced material came from peripheral blood. Receptors originate from a woman aged 60 to 75 with acute or convalescent COVID-19. The CDR3 runs from the conserved cysteine through the conserved F or W. D genes are given only for firm matches. Only part of the rows carry a size: once, few, many, or a class if the clone is expanded.

d_call j_call clone_size v_call cdr3_nt cdr3_aa
TRBD1 TRBJ1-5 - TRBV7-6 TGTGCCAGCAGCTTAGGACAGGGAGTATGGCAGCCCCAGCATTTT CASSLGQGVWQPQHF
- TRBJ1-2 - TRBV5-1 TGCGCCAGCAGCTTGGCGTCGGGAATACGCTATGGCTACACCTTC CASSLASGIRYGYTF
- TRBJ1-2 once TRBV20-1 TGCAGGGGAGGCTATGGCTACACCTTC CRGGYGYTF
TRBD1 TRBJ2-7 - TRBV18 TGTGCCAGCTCACCGCGGGGACAGGACTACGAGCAGTACTTC CASSPRGQDYEQYF
- TRBJ1-5 once TRBV3-1/TRBV3-2 TGTGCCAGCAGCCAAGACCCCAGGGACAATCAGCCCCAGCATTTT CASSQDPRDNQPQHF
TRBD2 TRBJ2-5 - TRBV14 TGTGCCAGCAGCCAAGCGGTCGGGGTAGCGGGGCTCTGGGAGACCCAGTACTTC CASSQAVGVAGLWETQYF
TRBD1 TRBJ1-2 - TRBV7-9 TGTGCCAGCAGCTTGGGGACAGGGAGGGACTATGGCTACACCTTC CASSLGTGRDYGYTF
- TRBJ2-5 - TRBV7-3 TGTGCCAGCAGCCGCGGTCCGGGGGTTGAGACCCAGTACTTC CASSRGPGVETQYF
- TRBJ1-5 - TRBV19 TGTGCCAGTAGTATACAGGTGACTAGCAATCAGCCCCAGCATTTT CASSIQVTSNQPQHF
- TRBJ1-2 - TRBV6-5 TGTGCCAGCAGTTCCGGGTTGGATGGCTACACCTTC CASSSGLDGYTF
- TRBJ1-5 - TRBV5-4 TGTGCCAGCAGCTTGGGGGGGCGCGGGCAGCCCCAGCATTTT CASSLGGRGQPQHF
TRBD2 TRBJ2-1 - TRBV5-1 TGCGCCAGCAGCTTGCGCCCTAGCGGCTCCTACAATGAGCAGTTCTTC CASSLRPSGSYNEQFF
- TRBJ2-1 - TRBV5-5 TGTGCCAGCAGCTTGTGGCCAGAAGAGCAGTTCTTC CASSLWPEEQFF
- TRBJ2-1 - TRBV7-6 TGTGCCAGCAGCTTAGGGTTGGGGAGTGGAGGGAATGAGCAGTTCTTC CASSLGLGSGGNEQFF
- TRBJ2-7 - TRBV6-5 TGTGCCAGCAGTTACTCCCGAGGTCCCTACGAGCAGTACTTC CASSYSRGPYEQYF
- TRBJ1-2 - TRBV6-5 TGTGCCAGCAGTCCGACAGGCCCTACGGATGGCTACACCTTC CASSPTGPTDGYTF
TRBD1 TRBJ1-1 - TRBV6-2/TRBV6-3 TGTGCCAGCAGTTACCGGGACAGGGGGCTTGGTGAAGCTTTCTTT CASSYRDRGLGEAFF
- TRBJ2-7 - TRBV5-1 TGCGCCAGCAGCTTCGAACTCCTTCCGTCCTACGAGCAGTACTTC CASSFELLPSYEQYF
- TRBJ1-6 few TRBV5-8 TGTGCCAGTAGGATAGGGGACTATAATTCACCCCTCCACTTT CASRIGDYNSPLHF
- TRBJ1-6 - TRBV30 TGTGCCTGGAGTGTGCGCGCGTCACCCCTCCACTTT CAWSVRASPLHF